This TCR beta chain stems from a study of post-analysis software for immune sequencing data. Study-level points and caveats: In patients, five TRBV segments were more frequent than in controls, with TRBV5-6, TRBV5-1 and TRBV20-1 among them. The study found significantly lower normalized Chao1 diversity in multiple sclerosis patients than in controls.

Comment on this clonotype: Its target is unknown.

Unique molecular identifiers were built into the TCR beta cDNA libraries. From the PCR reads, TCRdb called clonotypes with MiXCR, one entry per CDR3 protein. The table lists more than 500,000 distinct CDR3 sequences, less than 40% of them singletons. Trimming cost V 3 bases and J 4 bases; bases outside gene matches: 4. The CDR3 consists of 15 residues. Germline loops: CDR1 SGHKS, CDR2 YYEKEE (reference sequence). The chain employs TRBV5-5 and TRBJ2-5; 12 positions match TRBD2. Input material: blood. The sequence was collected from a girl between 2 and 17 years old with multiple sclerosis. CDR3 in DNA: TGTGCCAGCAGCTCTAGCGGGGGGGCAGTAGAGACCCAGTACTTC. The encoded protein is CASSSSGGAVETQYF.